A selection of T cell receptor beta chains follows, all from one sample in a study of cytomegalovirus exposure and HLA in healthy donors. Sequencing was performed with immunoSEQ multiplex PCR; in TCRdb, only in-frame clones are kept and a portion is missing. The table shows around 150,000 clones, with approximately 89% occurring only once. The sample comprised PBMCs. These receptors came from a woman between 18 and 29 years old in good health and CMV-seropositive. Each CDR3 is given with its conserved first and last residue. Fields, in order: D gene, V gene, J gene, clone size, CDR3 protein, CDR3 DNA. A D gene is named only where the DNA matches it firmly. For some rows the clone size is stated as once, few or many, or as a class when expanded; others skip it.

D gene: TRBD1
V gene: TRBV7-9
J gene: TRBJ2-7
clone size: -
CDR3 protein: CASRPIRDRSYEQYF
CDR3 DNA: TGTGCCAGCAGACCAATACGGGACAGATCCTACGAGCAGTACTTC

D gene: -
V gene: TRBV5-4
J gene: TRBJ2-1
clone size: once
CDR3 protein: CASSLTRSSYNEQFF
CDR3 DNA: TGTGCCAGCAGCCTGACTAGGAGCTCCTACAATGAGCAGTTCTTC

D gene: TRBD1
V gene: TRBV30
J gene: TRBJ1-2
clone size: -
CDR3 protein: CAVVTGGSSGYTF
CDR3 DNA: TGTGCCGTCGTAACAGGGGGAAGTTCTGGCTACACCTTC

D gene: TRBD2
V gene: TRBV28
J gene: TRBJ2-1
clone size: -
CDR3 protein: CASSWGLVSSYNEQFF
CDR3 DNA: TGTGCCAGCAGTTGGGGACTAGTAAGCTCCTACAATGAGCAGTTCTTC

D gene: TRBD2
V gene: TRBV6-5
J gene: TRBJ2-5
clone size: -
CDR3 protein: CASSYADLLGGETQYF
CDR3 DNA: TGTGCCAGCAGTTACGCCGACCTCTTGGGAGGGGAGACCCAGTACTTC

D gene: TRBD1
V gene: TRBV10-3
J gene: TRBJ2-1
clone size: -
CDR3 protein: CAISPFGQADKYREQFF
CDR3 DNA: TGTGCCATCTCTCCCTTTGGACAGGCCGATAAGTATCGTGAGCAGTTCTTC

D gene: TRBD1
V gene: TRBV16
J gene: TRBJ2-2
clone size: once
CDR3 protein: CASSLTGTANTGELFF
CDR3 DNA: TGTGCCAGCAGCCTTACGGGGACAGCGAACACCGGGGAGCTGTTTTTT

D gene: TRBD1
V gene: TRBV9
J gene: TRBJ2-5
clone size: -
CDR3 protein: CASSIDRGTWRETQYF
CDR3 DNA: TGTGCCAGCAGCATAGACAGGGGGACGTGGAGGGAGACCCAGTACTTC

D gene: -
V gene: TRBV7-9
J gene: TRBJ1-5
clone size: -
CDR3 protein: CASSEGVHGNQPQHF
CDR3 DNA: TGTGCCAGCAGCGAGGGGGTCCATGGCAATCAGCCCCAGCATTTT

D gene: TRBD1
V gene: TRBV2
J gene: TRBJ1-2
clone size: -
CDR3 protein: CASSVETGGAGYGYTF
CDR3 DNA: TGTGCCAGCAGTGTGGAGACAGGGGGCGCCGGCTATGGCTACACCTTC

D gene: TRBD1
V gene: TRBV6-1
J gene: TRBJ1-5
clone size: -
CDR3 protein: CASHLGQYSNQPQHF
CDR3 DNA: TGTGCCAGCCACCTGGGACAGTATAGCAATCAGCCCCAGCATTTT

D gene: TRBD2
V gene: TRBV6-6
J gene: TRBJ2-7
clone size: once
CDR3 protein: CASSYGPGGGEQYF
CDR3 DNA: TGTGCCAGCAGTTACGGTCCGGGAGGGGGGGAGCAGTACTTC

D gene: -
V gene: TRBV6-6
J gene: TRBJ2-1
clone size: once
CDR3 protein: CASSFEEGAEEQFF
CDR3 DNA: TGTGCCAGCAGTTTTGAGGAGGGGGCGGAGGAGCAGTTCTTC

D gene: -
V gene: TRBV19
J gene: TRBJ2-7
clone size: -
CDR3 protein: CASSIHRAHSYEQYF
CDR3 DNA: TGTGCCAGTAGTATCCACAGGGCCCACTCCTACGAGCAGTACTTC

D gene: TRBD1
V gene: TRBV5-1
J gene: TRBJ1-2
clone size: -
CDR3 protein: CASSLEGQTSYGYTF
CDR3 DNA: TGCGCCAGCAGCTTGGAGGGACAGACCAGCTATGGCTACACCTTC

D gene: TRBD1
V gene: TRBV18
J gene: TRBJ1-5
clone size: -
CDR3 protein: CASSPQRTGSNQPQHF
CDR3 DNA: TGTGCCAGCTCACCCCAAAGGACAGGGTCAAATCAGCCCCAGCATTTT

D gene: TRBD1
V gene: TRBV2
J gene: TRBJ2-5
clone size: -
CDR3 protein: CASSFLDRSETQYF
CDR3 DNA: TGTGCCAGCAGTTTTCTGGACAGGTCGGAGACCCAGTACTTC

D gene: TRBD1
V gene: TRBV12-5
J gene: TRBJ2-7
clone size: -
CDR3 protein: CASRAPGQAGNEQYF
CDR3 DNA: TGTGCTAGTCGGGCACCGGGACAGGCGGGCAACGAGCAGTACTTC

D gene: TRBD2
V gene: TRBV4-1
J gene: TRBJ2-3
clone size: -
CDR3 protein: CASSQDTSGRMTDTQYF
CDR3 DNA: TGCGCCAGCAGCCAAGACACTAGCGGGAGGATGACAGATACGCAGTATTTT

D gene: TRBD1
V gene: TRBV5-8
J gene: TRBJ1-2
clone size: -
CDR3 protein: CASSLWDSKNYGYTF
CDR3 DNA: TGTGCCAGCAGCTTGTGGGACAGTAAAAACTATGGCTACACCTTC

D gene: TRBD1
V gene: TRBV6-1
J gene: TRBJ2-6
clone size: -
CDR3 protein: CASSETGGSGANVLTF
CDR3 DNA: TGTGCCAGCAGTGAAACAGGGGGCTCTGGGGCCAACGTCCTGACTTTC

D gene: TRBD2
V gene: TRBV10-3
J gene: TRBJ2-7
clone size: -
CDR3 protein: CAINSPSGGDYEQYF
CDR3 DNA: TGTGCCATCAATAGTCCCTCGGGAGGCGACTACGAGCAGTACTTC

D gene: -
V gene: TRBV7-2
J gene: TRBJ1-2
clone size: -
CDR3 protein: CASSLVRSSPYGYTF
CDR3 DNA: TGTGCCAGCAGCTTAGTCCGTTCTAGCCCCTATGGCTACACCTTC

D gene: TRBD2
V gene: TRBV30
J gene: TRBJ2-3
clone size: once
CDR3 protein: CAWGSGASTDTQYF
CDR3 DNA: TGTGCCTGGGGGAGCGGGGCTAGCACAGATACGCAGTATTTT

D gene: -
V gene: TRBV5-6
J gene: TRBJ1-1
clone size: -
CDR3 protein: CASSFGGLLGNTEAFF
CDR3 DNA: TGTGCCAGCAGCTTCGGGGGACTGTTGGGGAACACTGAAGCTTTCTTT

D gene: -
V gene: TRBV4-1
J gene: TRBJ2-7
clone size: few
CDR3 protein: CASSQPYEVQYF
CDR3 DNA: TGCGCCAGCAGCCAGCCCTACGAAGTGCAGTACTTC

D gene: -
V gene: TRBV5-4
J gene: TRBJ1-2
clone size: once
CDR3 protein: CASSPARNYGYTF
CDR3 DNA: TGTGCCAGCAGTCCCGCTAGGAACTATGGCTACACCTTC

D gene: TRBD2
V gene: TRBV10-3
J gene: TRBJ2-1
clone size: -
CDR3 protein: CAISANTITSGRKDEQFF
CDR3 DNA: TGTGCCATCAGCGCAAATACGATAACTAGCGGGAGGAAGGATGAGCAGTTCTTC

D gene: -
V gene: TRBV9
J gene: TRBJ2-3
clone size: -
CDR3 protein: CASSAFTDTQYF
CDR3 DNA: TGTGCCAGCAGCGCCTTTACAGATACGCAGTATTTT

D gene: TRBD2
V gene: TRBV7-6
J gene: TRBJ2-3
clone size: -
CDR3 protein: CASSLSIAGAADTQYF
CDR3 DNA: TGTGCCAGCAGCTTATCCATAGCGGGAGCGGCAGATACGCAGTATTTT

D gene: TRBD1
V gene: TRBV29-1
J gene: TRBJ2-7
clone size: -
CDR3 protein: CSVVDPGQIYEQYF
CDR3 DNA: TGCAGCGTTGTGGATCCGGGACAGATCTACGAGCAGTACTTC

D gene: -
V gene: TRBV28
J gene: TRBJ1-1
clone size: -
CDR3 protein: CASGSGVPEAFF
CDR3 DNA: TGTGCCAGCGGGTCGGGGGTCCCTGAAGCTTTCTTT

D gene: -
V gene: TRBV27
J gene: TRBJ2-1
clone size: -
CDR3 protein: CASSLRGSVYNEQFF
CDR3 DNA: TGTGCCAGCAGTTTAAGGGGGAGTGTATACAATGAGCAGTTCTTC

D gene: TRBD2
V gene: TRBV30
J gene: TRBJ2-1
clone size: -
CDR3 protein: CAWTRLAGVGDEQFF
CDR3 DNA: TGTGCCTGGACTAGACTAGCGGGAGTCGGCGATGAGCAGTTCTTC

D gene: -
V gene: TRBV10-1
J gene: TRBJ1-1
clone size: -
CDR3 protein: CASCQRGGSIEAFF
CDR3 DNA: TGCGCCAGCTGTCAGAGGGGGGGAAGTATAGAAGCTTTCTTT

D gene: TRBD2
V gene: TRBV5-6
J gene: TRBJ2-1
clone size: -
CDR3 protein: CASSRRLAGGNEQFF
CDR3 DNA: TGTGCCAGCAGCCGTCGGCTAGCGGGAGGGAATGAGCAGTTCTTC

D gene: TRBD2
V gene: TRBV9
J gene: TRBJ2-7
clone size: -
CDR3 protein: CASSVALAGANEQYF
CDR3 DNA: TGTGCCAGCAGCGTAGCTTTAGCGGGGGCCAACGAGCAGTACTTC

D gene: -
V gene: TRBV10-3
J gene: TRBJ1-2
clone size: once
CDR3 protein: CAISSYYGYTF
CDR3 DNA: TGTGCCATCAGTAGCTACTATGGCTACACCTTC

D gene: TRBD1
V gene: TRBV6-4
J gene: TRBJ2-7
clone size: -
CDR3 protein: CASSPGQGDYEQYF
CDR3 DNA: TGTGCCAGCAGTCCGGGACAGGGGGATTACGAGCAGTACTTC

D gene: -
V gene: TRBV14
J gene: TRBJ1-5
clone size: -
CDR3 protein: CASSRTGIGQPQHF
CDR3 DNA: TGTGCCAGCAGCCGAACAGGGATCGGTCAGCCCCAGCATTTT

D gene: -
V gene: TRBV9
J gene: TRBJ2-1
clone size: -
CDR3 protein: CASSVGTNSYNEQFF
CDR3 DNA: TGTGCCAGCAGCGTAGGGACTAACTCCTACAATGAGCAGTTCTTC

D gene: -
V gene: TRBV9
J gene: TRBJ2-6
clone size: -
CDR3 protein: CASSAYSRDSHSIGANVLTF
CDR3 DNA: TGTGCCAGCAGCGCCTACTCACGGGACTCCCACTCAATAGGGGCCAACGTCCTGACTTTC

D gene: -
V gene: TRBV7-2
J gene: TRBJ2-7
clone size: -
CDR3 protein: CASRTSTGQRAYEQYF
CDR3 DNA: TGTGCCAGCCGCACCAGTACGGGTCAGAGAGCCTACGAGCAGTACTTC

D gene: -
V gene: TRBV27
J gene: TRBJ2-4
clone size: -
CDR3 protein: CASTPGTIGGAKNIQYF
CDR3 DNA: TGTGCCAGCACCCCGGGGACAATTGGGGGAGCCAAAAACATTCAGTACTTC

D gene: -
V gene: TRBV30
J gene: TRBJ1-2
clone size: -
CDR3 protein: CAWDSFYGYTF
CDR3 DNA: TGTGCCTGGGACAGTTTCTATGGCTACACCTTC

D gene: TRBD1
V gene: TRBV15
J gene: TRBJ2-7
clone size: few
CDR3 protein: CATSGKGQGYEQYF
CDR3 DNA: TGTGCCACCAGCGGAAAAGGACAGGGCTACGAGCAGTACTTC

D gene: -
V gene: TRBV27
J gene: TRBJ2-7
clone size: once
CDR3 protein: CASSFSLADSYEQYF
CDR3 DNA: TGTGCCAGCAGTTTCTCTTTAGCGGACTCCTACGAGCAGTACTTC

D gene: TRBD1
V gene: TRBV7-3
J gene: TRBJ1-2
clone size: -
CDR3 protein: CASSLGKGAKWGYTF
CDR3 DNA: TGTGCCAGCAGCTTAGGAAAGGGGGCGAAATGGGGCTACACCTTC

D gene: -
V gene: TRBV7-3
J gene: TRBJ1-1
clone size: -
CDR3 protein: CASRKAGATEAFF
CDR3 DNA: TGTGCCAGCAGGAAGGCAGGGGCAACTGAAGCTTTCTTT

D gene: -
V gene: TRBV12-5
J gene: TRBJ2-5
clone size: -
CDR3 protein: CASGLRETQYF
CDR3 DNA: TGTGCTAGTGGTTTGCGGGAGACCCAGTACTTC

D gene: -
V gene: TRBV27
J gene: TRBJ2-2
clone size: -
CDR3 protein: CASGNGQNTGELFF
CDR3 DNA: TGTGCCAGCGGGAACGGACAGAACACCGGGGAGCTGTTTTTT

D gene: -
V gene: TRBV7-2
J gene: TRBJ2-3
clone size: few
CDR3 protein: CASSYPSTDTQYF
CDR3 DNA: TGTGCCAGCAGTTACCCTAGTACAGATACGCAGTATTTT

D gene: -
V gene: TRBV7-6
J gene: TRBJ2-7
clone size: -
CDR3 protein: CASSLDPGLAYEQYF
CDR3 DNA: TGTGCCAGCAGCTTGGATCCGGGCCTAGCGTACGAGCAGTACTTC

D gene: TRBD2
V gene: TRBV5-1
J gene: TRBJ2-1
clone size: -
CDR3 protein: CASSALPGLAVYNEQFF
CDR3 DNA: TGCGCCAGCAGCGCCCTACCGGGACTAGCGGTCTACAATGAGCAGTTCTTC

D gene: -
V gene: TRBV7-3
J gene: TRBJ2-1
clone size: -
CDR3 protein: CASSLGLNNEQFF
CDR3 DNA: TGTGCCAGCAGCTTGGGACTTAACAATGAGCAGTTCTTC

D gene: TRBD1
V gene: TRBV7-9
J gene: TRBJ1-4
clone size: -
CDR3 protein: CASNRGNEKLFF
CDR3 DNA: TGTGCCAGCAACAGGGGAAATGAAAAACTGTTTTTT

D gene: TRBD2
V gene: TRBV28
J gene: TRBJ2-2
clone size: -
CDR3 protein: CASSRSSGLGELFF
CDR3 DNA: TGTGCCAGCAGTAGGAGTAGCGGGTTGGGGGAGCTGTTTTTT